These T cell receptor beta chains were read from a single sample in a study of shared clonotypes between healthy human individuals. TCRdb's copy holds only in-frame clones and misses some; the assay was immunoSEQ multiplex PCR. The data show millions of clones, roughly 95% seen once. Sequencing was performed on naive CD4+ T cells sorted from blood. These receptors came from a young man in good health. Each CDR3 is given with its conserved first and last residue. Each record gives: CDR3 protein, V gene, clone size, J gene. Expanded clones get a size class; other rows say once, few or many, or leave the size out.

cdr3_aa: CASSSRPGNEQFF
v_call: TRBV5-1
clone_size: -
j_call: TRBJ2-1

cdr3_aa: CAWRSSGNTIYF
v_call: TRBV30
clone_size: -
j_call: TRBJ1-3

cdr3_aa: CAWTSSTNQPQHF
v_call: TRBV30
clone_size: -
j_call: TRBJ1-5

cdr3_aa: CASSQHQGTGELFF
v_call: TRBV14
clone_size: -
j_call: TRBJ2-2

cdr3_aa: CASSLGGVQETQYF
v_call: TRBV5-1
clone_size: -
j_call: TRBJ2-5

cdr3_aa: CASSLGDRATSYGYTF
v_call: TRBV5-1
clone_size: once
j_call: TRBJ1-2

cdr3_aa: CASSVEGGFNSPLHF
v_call: TRBV9
clone_size: -
j_call: TRBJ1-6

cdr3_aa: CASSPPGLAGVDTQYF
v_call: TRBV5-1
clone_size: -
j_call: TRBJ2-3

cdr3_aa: CASRDRLISYEQYF
v_call: TRBV2
clone_size: -
j_call: TRBJ2-7

cdr3_aa: CASSDREKLFF
v_call: TRBV28
clone_size: -
j_call: TRBJ1-4

cdr3_aa: CASSVGVPDYEQYF
v_call: TRBV7-9
clone_size: -
j_call: TRBJ2-7

cdr3_aa: CASDRLAGVNEQFF
v_call: TRBV2
clone_size: -
j_call: TRBJ2-1

cdr3_aa: CASSLDRGTQYF
v_call: TRBV7-2
clone_size: -
j_call: TRBJ2-5

cdr3_aa: CAWNLAGSGLQYF
v_call: TRBV30
clone_size: -
j_call: TRBJ2-7

cdr3_aa: CASSLRTGGHEQYF
v_call: TRBV5-8
clone_size: -
j_call: TRBJ2-7

cdr3_aa: CASRERLARNEQFF
v_call: TRBV6-1
clone_size: -
j_call: TRBJ2-1

cdr3_aa: CASSDGPNTEAFF
v_call: TRBV6-1
clone_size: -
j_call: TRBJ1-1

cdr3_aa: CASSISAAAYEQYF
v_call: TRBV19
clone_size: -
j_call: TRBJ2-7

cdr3_aa: CASSSGQGAYEQYF
v_call: TRBV5-1
clone_size: once
j_call: TRBJ2-7

cdr3_aa: CASSGRGLWYEQYF
v_call: TRBV9
clone_size: -
j_call: TRBJ2-7

cdr3_aa: CASSQGAGASLEAFF
v_call: TRBV4-2
clone_size: -
j_call: TRBJ1-1

cdr3_aa: CASRSSGGSYNEQFF
v_call: TRBV28
clone_size: -
j_call: TRBJ2-1

cdr3_aa: CAISPGQGSSYEQYF
v_call: TRBV10-3
clone_size: -
j_call: TRBJ2-7

cdr3_aa: CASSLQGSSNTGELFF
v_call: TRBV5-5
clone_size: -
j_call: TRBJ2-2

cdr3_aa: CASSNPEGDTQYF
v_call: TRBV7-2
clone_size: -
j_call: TRBJ2-3

cdr3_aa: CAWSSNRGWETQYF
v_call: TRBV30
clone_size: -
j_call: TRBJ2-5

cdr3_aa: CASSLLGQGADQPQHF
v_call: TRBV27
clone_size: once
j_call: TRBJ1-5